The clone carrying this TCR beta chain was detected many times. The target antigen is unknown. The data belong to a study of identical twins. From the 5' RACE reads, TCRdb called clonotypes with MiXCR, one entry per CDR3 protein. The sample carries around 370,000 distinct CDR3 sequences, around 9.7% recorded once. V lost 6 bases and J 2 bases, leaving 18 bases between the germline ends. The CDR3 length is 16 residues. The germline CDR1 and CDR2 sequences are MDHEN and SYDVKM. General observations from the study: Partial confounding of zero-insertion analyses by invariant MAIT and iNKT cells was possible. A lower insertion count was a feature of abundant cord blood beta clonotypes, with no such feature in memory repertoires. Shared out-of-frame alpha sequences (those common to twins) showed excess low generation probability.

This TCR was recovered from a woman aged 45-60 years in good health. Sequenced: naive T cells sorted from blood. The chain has TRBV28 and TRBJ2-3; tentatively, D is TRBD1 (7 bases). CDR3 DNA sequence: TGTGCCAGCAGCCGAGCAACAGGGGAGGTCACAGATACGCAGTATTTT. It specifies CASSRATGEVTDTQYF.